These 19 T cell receptor beta chains originate from one sample sequenced in a study of read filtering for tumor transcriptome and immune sequencing. Molecular barcoded adaptors covering alpha/delta and beta/gamma chains were used on 400 ng RNA. In TCRdb, the reads were re-called with MiXCR into one record per CDR3 protein. The profile shows about 40,000 distinct CDR3 sequences, about an eighth of them singletons. Sequenced: a population of CD138-negative cells sorted from bone marrow. All receptors come from a donor at least 40 years old with multiple myeloma.

This clonotype was seen ten or more times. The V and J genes are TRBV6-5 and TRBJ2-7; 9 bases map to TRBD1. This CDR3 is built from 14 residues. In germline, CDR1 is MNHEY, CDR2 SVGAGI. V gave up 6 bases and J gave up 12 bases; unmatched junction bases: 15. The CDR3 here is CASREESPGQGLYF. DNA for the CDR3: TGTGCCAGCAGGGAGGAAAGTCCCGGACAGGGGTTGTACTTC.

This clonotype showed up many times. V gene TRBV5-1 combines with J gene TRBJ1-5; D remains ambiguous. Germline CDR1 SGHRS, CDR2 YFSETQ. CDR3 length: 15 residues. Trimming removed 4 bases from V and 3 bases from J, with 14 bases in between. CDR3 region: CASSPDPSDNQPQHF. The CDR3 nucleotides are TGCGCCAGCAGCCCGGACCCGAGCGACAATCAGCCCCAGCATTTT.

Remarks on this clonotype: A read error is possible here, since a much larger clone lies one base away. Since no conserved phenylalanine or tryptophan closes the CDR3, a read error is the likely cause. The chain couples TRBV11-2 to TRBJ2-5; D is ambiguous. This CDR3 contains 12 residues. From germline, CDR1 is SGHAT and CDR2 FQNNGV. Between the trimmed V and J ends, which lost 5 bases and 0 bases, there was a span of 4 bases. CDR3 bases: TGTGCCAGCAGCGGGTACCAAGAGACCCAGTACGTC. Its protein is CASSGYQETQYV.

This clonotype was counted at least ten times. V and J are TRBV7-2 and TRBJ1-5; D call uncertain. Germline lookup yields CDR1 SGHTA and CDR2 FQGNSA. This CDR3 region has 15 residues. V was cut by 4 bases and J by 3 bases, with 13 bases left in between. For the CDR3, the DNA is TGTGCCAGCAGCTCCCAGGTGGGAGTCAATCAGCCCCAGCATTTT. This gives the protein CASSSQVGVNQPQHF.

This clonotype was counted ten times or more. DNA of the CDR3: TGCAGCGTTGGACAGGGCGGCGGTGAAAAACTGTTTTTT. This codes for CSVGQGGGEKLFF. This chain links TRBV29-1 with TRBJ1-4, with 7 positions matching TRBD1. The ends lost 4 bases at V and 7 bases at J; junction bases unmatched: 6. CDR1 is SQVTM, CDR2 ANQGSEA, per germline. This CDR3 has 13 amino acids. The whole variable domain, remainder taken from reference TRBV29-1 and TRBJ1-4, is SAVISQKPSRDICQRGTSLTIQCQVDSQVTMMFWYRQQPGQSLTLIATANQGSEATYESGFVIDKFPISRPNLTFSTLTVSNMSPEDSSIYLCSVGQGGGEKLFFGSGTQLSVL.

This clonotype came up a few times. The gene calls are TRBV2 and TRBJ2-5; D remains ambiguous. The V and J ends lost 6 bases and 3 bases respectively, with 5 bases between them. The length of the CDR3 is 11 residues. Germline V lookup: CDR1 SNHLY, CDR2 FYNNEI. The CDR3 loop reads CASRLEETQYF. The CDR3 DNA follows: TGTGCCAGCAGACTCGAAGAGACCCAGTACTTC.

This clonotype was found many times. V and J are TRBV5-1 and TRBJ2-5, with 9 bases identical to TRBD1. CDR1 and CDR2 (germline): SGHRS, YFSETQ. This CDR3 contains 15 residues. V gave up 4 bases and J gave up 5 bases; unmatched junction bases: 9. CDR3 sequence (DNA): TGCGCCAGCAGCGTACAGGGGGCAACGGGGGAGACCCAGTACTTC. Its protein product is CASSVQGATGETQYF.

This clonotype was observed many times. The chain recombines TRBV5-1 with TRBJ1-1, with no clear D. With 0 bases removed from V and 1 base from J, the gap between germline ends came to 7 bases. CDR1 and CDR2 (germline): SGHRS, YFSETQ. The CDR3 contains 14 residues. The CDR3 DNA reads TGCGCCAGCAGCTTGGGGTGGCAGAACACTGAAGCTTTCTTT. Encoded protein: CASSLGWQNTEAFF.

As for this clonotype: A single base separates this from a much larger clone, so it may be a read error. The genes are TRBV6-5 and TRBJ2-2; D is perhaps TRBD1 (6 bases). The CDR3 consists of 17 residues. Germline CDR1 MNHEY, CDR2 SVGAGI. V was clipped by 2 bases and J by 2 bases, with 15 bases between them. This chain's CDR3 is CASSYRGRGVNTGELFF. DNA for the CDR3: TGTGCCAGCAGTTACCGGGGCAGGGGCGTCAACACCGGGGAGCTGTTTTTT.

Many counts were recorded for this clonotype. CDR3 nucleotides: TGTGCCAGCAGCTTGCGGGGGGGCAGGTTGGAGACCCAGTACTTC. This encodes CASSLRGGRLETQYF. The chain has TRBV7-3 and TRBJ2-5; 9 bases match TRBD2. CDR3 length equals 15 residues. Germline-derived CDR1 and CDR2 are SGHTA and FQGTGA. V shed 3 bases and J 5 bases; nucleotides not matched to a gene: 7.

To note about this clonotype: This CDR3 fails to terminate in the conserved phenylalanine or tryptophan, so it likely reflects a read error. The chain couples TRBV20-1 to TRBJ1-5, with 9 bases that match TRBD1. This CDR3 has 15 residues. Germline V gene sequence: CDR1 DFQATT, CDR2 SNEGSKA (reference sequence). V shed 6 bases and J 0 bases; nucleotides not matched to a gene: 6. CDR3 amino acids: CSARDREYSNQPQHL. The CDR3 DNA reads TGCAGTGCCAGGGACAGGGAGTATAGCAATCAGCCCCAGCATCTA.

Only a few counts were recorded for this clonotype. The chain couples TRBV27 to TRBJ2-2, with 7 bases fitting TRBD2. J was trimmed by 6 bases and V by 6 bases; bases with no gene match: 10. Germline V gene data show CDR1 as MNHEY and CDR2 as SMNVEV (reference sequence). The CDR3 length is 15 residues. This CDR3 is CASRRGGGIAGELFF. As DNA, the CDR3 is TGTGCCAGCAGGAGGGGCGGGGGTATAGCCGGGGAGCTGTTTTTT.

This clonotype has at least ten counts. The rearrangement uses TRBV11-2 and TRBJ2-2, with 7 bases fitting TRBD1. Germline V gene data show CDR1 as SGHAT and CDR2 as FQNNGV. J gave up 5 bases and V 6 bases, and 3 bases lay outside the gene matches. The CDR3 sequence is 13 residues long. The CDR3 sequence: CASRTGSTGELFF. The CDR3 DNA sequence: TGTGCCAGCAGGACAGGGAGTACCGGGGAGCTGTTTTTT.

The chain joins TRBV7-2 to TRBJ2-1, with TRBD2 as a possible D gene (6 bases). The CDR3 extends over 16 amino acids. Trimming took 1 base from V and 10 from J, leaving 20 bases between them. Germline CDR1 and CDR2: SGHTA and FQGNSA. The CDR3 nucleotides are TGTGCCAGCAGCTTAGGGAAACGGGAGTTCAGGGACGAGCAGTTCTTC. Protein sequence: CASSLGKREFRDEQFF.

This clonotype was seen ten or more times. The V gene is TRBV20-1, the J gene TRBJ1-1, with 11 bases that match TRBD1. Germline-derived CDR1 and CDR2 are DFQATT and SNEGSKA (reference sequence). With V trimmed by 7 bases and J by 5 bases, 6 bases remained unmatched. CDR3 size: 13 residues. CDR3 bases: TGCAGTGTCTCGGGACAGGGGGAGACTGAAGCTTTCTTT. The encoded protein is CSVSGQGETEAFF.

This clonotype has a count of ten or more. J is TRBJ1-5 and V is TRBV28; TRBD1 might be the D (5 bases). V was pared by 6 bases and J by 0 bases, with 12 bases between. Germline CDR1 is MDHEN and CDR2 is SYDVKM. This CDR3 spans 15 amino acids. CDR3 nucleotide sequence: TGTGCCAGCAGACCCGGGGCCTATAGCAATCAGCCCCAGCATTTT. Translation gives CASRPGAYSNQPQHF. Variable domain in full (rest from reference TRBV28 and TRBJ1-5): DVKVTQSSRYLVKRTGEKVFLECVQDMDHENMFWYRQDPGLGLRLIYFSYDVKMKEKGDIPEGYSVSREKKERFSLILESASTNQTSMYLCASRPGAYSNQPQHFGDGTRLSIL.

This clonotype was counted many times. V usage is TRBV7-3 and J usage is TRBJ2-7; the D call may be TRBD1 or TRBD2 (5 bases each). This CDR3 is 14 amino acids long. V lost 4 bases to trimming and J lost 5 bases, with 15 bases between them. Germline V gives CDR1 SGHTA, CDR2 FQGTGA. In DNA form, the CDR3 reads TGTGCCAGCAGCTCCGGGACGGGTCGGGACGAGCAGTACTTC. Its protein product is CASSSGTGRDEQYF.

There are a few counts of this clonotype. The chain combines TRBV20-1 with TRBJ1-2, with 12 bases that match TRBD1. Germline lookup yields CDR1 DFQATT and CDR2 SNEGSKA (reference sequence). The CDR3 extends over 12 amino acids. Here the CDR3 reads CRPGQGAEGYTF. CDR3 DNA sequence: TGCAGGCCGGGACAGGGGGCGGAGGGCTACACCTTC.

This sequence joins TRBV18 and TRBJ2-1; tentative D call: TRBD2 (5 bases). Germline CDR1 KGHSH, CDR2 LQKENI. V lost 4 bases, J lost 8 bases, and 6 bases lay in between. CDR3 length equals 11 residues. Here the CDR3 reads CASSHGDEQFF. CDR3 DNA: TGTGCCAGCTCACACGGGGATGAGCAGTTCTTC.